This T cell receptor (beta chain) was sequenced during a study of shared clonotypes between healthy human individuals. Clones were sequenced by immunoSEQ multiplex PCR, and TCRdb holds only the in-frame ones, with some missing. The sample consists of approximately 2,000,000 clones, 80% to 95% of them appearing once. The CDR3 extends over 13 amino acids. Per the germline V gene, CDR1 is SGDLS and CDR2 is YYNGEE. Trimming removed 3 bases from V and 2 bases from J, with 8 bases in between. This clone was picked up one time. The rearrangement uses TRBV9 and TRBJ1-2; D uncertain. The TCR originated in a man younger than 30 in good health. Some clones in this sample may be carry-over from other donors' samples. Input material: naive CD4+ T cells from PBMCs. Specified subset: CD45RA+ positively selected. Written as DNA, the CDR3 is TGTGCCAGCAGCGCCGACGGAAACTATGGCTACACCTTC. Protein sequence: CASSADGNYGYTF.